The rows below give T cell receptor beta chains drawn from one sample of a study of control samples from healthy donors and cancer patients. The assay was immunoSEQ multiplex PCR, and TCRdb's table has in-frame clones only and misses some. The table lists about 110,000 clones, 90% of them singletons. Sequenced material: blood. The receptors derive from a human donor in good health. The donor label of this sample is uncertain. Each CDR3 is given with its conserved first and last residue. Each record gives: clone size, J gene, D gene, V gene, CDR3 protein, CDR3 DNA. D genes are given only for firm matches. A clone size is listed for some rows: how often the clone was seen (once, few, many), or a class if it is expanded.

>-|TRBJ1-2|TRBD1|TRBV6-5
CASSYTGDRGNYTF
TGTGCCAGCAGTTACACAGGGGACAGGGGAAACTACACCTTC
>-|TRBJ1-2|TRBD1|TRBV4-1
CASSQVTRQGLFYGYTF
TGCGCCAGCAGCCAAGTGACCAGACAGGGACTGTTCTATGGCTACACCTTC
>-|TRBJ2-1|-|TRBV6-5
CASTIAGSYNEQFF
TGTGCCAGCACCATCGCTGGCTCCTACAATGAGCAGTTCTTC
>-|TRBJ2-7|-|TRBV20-1
CSASGQGGIGEQYF
TGCAGTGCTAGTGGGCAGGGAGGTATAGGAGAGCAGTACTTC
>-|TRBJ1-2|-|TRBV7-9
CASSLAGIGYTF
TGTGCCAGCAGCTTAGCGGGGATCGGCTACACCTTC
>-|TRBJ1-5|TRBD1|TRBV6-6
CASSGDRGQPQHF
TGTGCCAGCAGCGGGGACAGGGGACAGCCCCAGCATTTT
>-|TRBJ2-3|-|TRBV5-6
CASSFTGQSTDTQYF
TGTGCCAGCAGCTTTACGGGACAAAGCACAGATACGCAGTATTTT
>-|TRBJ2-3|-|TRBV10-1
CASSESAGLAQYF
TGCGCCAGCAGTGAGTCGGCCGGGTTGGCGCAGTATTTT
>-|TRBJ2-3|-|TRBV18
CASSPLDTSTDTQYF
TGTGCCAGCTCACCACTCGACACAAGCACAGATACGCAGTATTTT
>-|TRBJ2-4|-|TRBV19
CASSPPPFGKNLAKNIQYF
TGTGCCAGTAGCCCTCCCCCGTTTGGGAAAAACCTAGCCAAAAACATTCAGTACTTC
>-|TRBJ1-3|-|TRBV19
CASTRTVSRDTIYF
TGTGCCAGTACCCGGACAGTTAGCCGAGACACCATATATTTT
>-|TRBJ2-1|-|TRBV29-1
CSVERQGTYNEQFF
TGCAGCGTTGAGAGGCAGGGGACCTACAATGAGCAGTTCTTC
>once|TRBJ2-1|-|TRBV5-4
CASSDTVDNEQFF
TGTGCCAGCAGCGACACTGTCGACAATGAGCAGTTCTTC
>-|TRBJ1-1|-|TRBV19
CASSNSVFSREAFF
TGTGCCAGTAGTAATTCGGTCTTTTCCAGGGAAGCTTTCTTT
>-|TRBJ1-5|-|TRBV19
CASSADRVQPQHF
TGTGCCAGTAGTGCTGACAGAGTTCAGCCCCAGCATTTT
>few|TRBJ1-5|TRBD1|TRBV23-1
CASSQAPGQGGLNPPQPQHF
TGCGCCAGCAGTCAAGCTCCGGGACAGGGCGGACTTAACCCCCCTCAGCCCCAGCATTTT
>-|TRBJ1-2|TRBD1|TRBV5-1
CASSQGQGPAGYGYTF
TGCGCCAGCAGCCAAGGACAGGGCCCAGCGGGCTATGGCTACACCTTC
>-|TRBJ1-1|-|TRBV2
CASRSTRGGARNEAFF
TGTGCCAGCAGGTCGACCCGGGGGGGGGCGCGGAATGAAGCTTTCTTT
>-|TRBJ1-6|TRBD1|TRBV9
CASRAGTENSPLHF
TGTGCCAGCAGAGCCGGGACAGAGAATTCACCCCTCCACTTT
>-|TRBJ1-5|TRBD1|TRBV15
CATGQGANQPQHF
TGTGCCACCGGACAGGGGGCAAATCAGCCCCAGCATTTT
>once|TRBJ1-6|-|TRBV6-5
CASSYNAATISPLHF
TGTGCCAGCAGTTACAACGCCGCGACAATTTCACCCCTCCACTTT
>-|TRBJ1-6|-|TRBV9
CASSVRGSNNSPLHF
TGTGCCAGCAGCGTAAGGGGCTCCAATAATTCACCCCTCCACTTT
>-|TRBJ1-2|-|TRBV7-9
CASSLGRQADYGYTF
TGTGCCAGCAGCTTAGGTAGGCAAGCGGACTATGGCTACACCTTC
>-|TRBJ2-1|TRBD2|TRBV3-1/TRBV3-2
CASSQRSGGDNEQFF
TGTGCCAGCAGCCAACGTAGCGGGGGTGACAATGAGCAGTTCTTC
>-|TRBJ1-4|-|TRBV6-1
CASSEAVSRGVEKLFF
TGTGCCAGCAGTGAAGCGGTCTCTCGGGGTGTTGAAAAACTGTTTTTT
>-|TRBJ1-4|-|TRBV30
CAWSVNGGNEKLFF
TGTGCCTGGAGTGTAAACGGGGGGAATGAAAAACTGTTTTTT
>few|TRBJ1-1|-|TRBV7-9
CASSLVRNTEAFF
TGTGCCAGCAGCTTAGTAAGGAACACTGAAGCTTTCTTT
>-|TRBJ1-4|-|TRBV12-3/TRBV12-4
CASSFIREGKLFF
TGTGCCAGCAGTTTTATCCGGGAGGGAAAACTGTTTTTT
>-|TRBJ1-4|TRBD1|TRBV5-1
CASSLSKGAEEKLFF
TGCGCCAGCAGCTTGTCGAAGGGGGCGGAAGAAAAACTGTTTTTT
>-|TRBJ1-1|-|TRBV29-1
CSVRQANHGFTEAFF
TGCAGCGTCCGACAGGCAAATCATGGGTTCACTGAAGCTTTCTTT
>-|TRBJ1-4|-|TRBV19
CASSIGTATNEKLFF
TGTGCCAGTAGTATTGGGACGGCAACTAATGAAAAACTGTTTTTT
>-|TRBJ1-5|TRBD1|TRBV12-5
CASGLDRGPQHF
TGTGCTAGTGGTTTGGACAGGGGGCCCCAGCATTTT
>-|TRBJ1-1|-|TRBV5-1
CASSSWVNQGNTEAFF
TGCGCCAGCAGCTCGTGGGTTAATCAGGGGAACACTGAAGCTTTCTTT
>few|TRBJ2-3|TRBD1|TRBV2
CASSDQGALLDTQYF
TGTGCCAGCAGTGACCAGGGGGCGCTTTTAGATACGCAGTATTTT
>-|TRBJ2-1|TRBD1|TRBV28
CASSFNRGAGNEQFF
TGTGCCAGCAGTTTTAACAGGGGCGCGGGCAATGAGCAGTTCTTC
>-|TRBJ1-3|-|TRBV19
CASKDRNGGNTIYF
TGTGCCAGTAAGGACAGAAACGGAGGAAACACCATATATTTT
>-|TRBJ2-2|-|TRBV11-3
CASSQGRTGELFF
TGTGCCAGCAGCCAAGGAAGGACCGGGGAGCTGTTTTTT
>-|TRBJ2-6|-|TRBV4-1
CASSQVEGANVLTF
TGCGCCAGCAGCCAAGTCGAGGGGGCCAACGTCCTGACTTTC
>-|TRBJ2-3|-|TRBV7-3
CASSPSGGSTDTQYF
TGTGCCAGCAGTCCAAGCGGCGGCAGCACAGATACGCAGTATTTT
>-|TRBJ2-5|TRBD1|TRBV19
CASKEQGAETQYF
TGTGCCAGCAAGGAACAGGGGGCCGAGACCCAGTACTTC
>-|TRBJ2-7|TRBD2|TRBV5-4
CASSDRGGRYEQYF
TGTGCCAGCAGCGACCGGGGGGGGAGGTACGAGCAGTACTTC
>-|TRBJ2-7|-|TRBV19
CASSVRDRSYEQYF
TGTGCCAGTAGTGTGCGTGACAGATCCTACGAGCAGTACTTC
>-|TRBJ2-7|-|TRBV7-2
CASSPGVAEQYF
TGTGCCAGCAGCCCGGGGGTAGCCGAGCAGTACTTC
>-|TRBJ2-2|-|TRBV4-2
CASTLRAENTGELFF
TGTGCCAGCACCTTAAGGGCGGAGAACACCGGGGAGCTGTTTTTT
>-|TRBJ1-5|-|TRBV7-2
CASSFGGGGGQPQHF
TGTGCCAGCAGCTTTGGAGGGGGGGGAGGGCAGCCCCAGCATTTT
>-|TRBJ2-6|-|TRBV5-8
CASSLGGAGANVLTF
TGTGCCAGCAGCTTGGGGGGGGCAGGGGCCAACGTCCTGACTTTC
>-|TRBJ1-4|TRBD1|TRBV9
CASSVGQGDEKLFF
TGTGCCAGCAGCGTAGGGCAGGGGGACGAAAAACTGTTTTTT
>-|TRBJ2-5|-|TRBV7-3
CASSLNGRDWETQYF
TGTGCCAGCAGCTTAAACGGCAGGGATTGGGAGACCCAGTACTTC
>-|TRBJ1-2|-|TRBV5-4
CASSSDTTVYGYTF
TGTGCCAGCAGCTCCGATACGACAGTCTACGGCTACACCTTC
>-|TRBJ2-3|-|TRBV5-1
CASSSGMGYTQYF
TGCGCCAGCAGCTCCGGGATGGGGTATACGCAGTATTTT
>-|TRBJ1-1|-|TRBV5-4
CASSSGQMNTEAFF
TGTGCCAGCAGCTCTGGACAGATGAACACTGAAGCTTTCTTT
>once|TRBJ1-1|TRBD1|TRBV19
CASSIWTGGSAEAFF
TGTGCCAGTAGTATCTGGACAGGGGGCAGCGCTGAAGCTTTCTTT
>few|TRBJ2-7|-|TRBV28
CASGGTQTYEQYF
TGTGCCAGCGGCGGGACCCAGACCTACGAGCAGTACTTC
>-|TRBJ1-4|-|TRBV9
CASTRGATNEKLFF
TGTGCCAGCACCCGAGGGGCAACTAATGAAAAACTGTTTTTT
>-|TRBJ2-1|-|TRBV5-1
CASSRGVVSSYNEQFF
TGCGCCAGCAGCCGCGGGGTCGTAAGCTCCTACAATGAGCAGTTCTTC
>-|TRBJ2-2|-|TRBV6-1
CASSEAGVGELFF
TGTGCCAGCAGTGAAGCAGGGGTCGGGGAGCTGTTTTTT
>-|TRBJ2-4|-|TRBV5-6
CASSGMRVGINIQYF
TGTGCCAGCAGCGGGATGCGGGTGGGAATAAACATTCAGTACTTC